This TCR beta chain was documented in a study of blood T cell repertoires in COVID-19. Study-wide context: T cells, B-cell-depleted T cells, or PBMCs supplied cDNA or gDNA.

Trimming took off 6 bases at V and 0 bases at J, with 11 bases between the two ends. This CDR3 has 14 residues. CDR1 and CDR2 from the germline V gene are SGHTA and FQGNSA. Data came from immunoSEQ multiplex PCR; TCRdb stores just in-frame clones and leaves some out. This sample carries 440,000 or so clones, around 89% of them seen once, and the ten largest clones take roughly 1.6%. This TCR came from a woman between 40 and 50 years old with COVID-19, enrolled during active disease. Source material: peripheral blood. This chain joins TRBV7-2 and TRBJ1-2; D perhaps matches TRBD1 (5 bases). CDR3 in DNA: TGTGCCAGCAGTGGGGCAGCAACTAACTATGGCTACACCTTC. Translating it yields CASSGAATNYGYTF.